The T cell receptor beta chain under discussion was sequenced for a study of blood T cells in healthy people across ages. Broader study findings: Whereas aged donors had fewer naive CD4+ cells, long-lived donors had more of them and higher diversity.

Researchers isolated at least 6 million PBMCs per sample. There are 17 residues in the CDR3. Germline CDR1 is ENHRY and CDR2 is SYGVKD. V lost 3 bases, J lost 3 bases, and 14 bases stayed unmatched. Primed by a sample-barcoded 5' primer and a J-beta primer mix, a second PCR proceeded for 7 to 11 cycles. CDR3-containing paired-end reads numbering at least 2.5 million came from each sample. TCRdb reprocessed the 5' RACE reads with MiXCR, giving one entry per CDR3 protein. Found here are about 630,000 distinct CDR3 sequences, roughly 20% of them singletons; the top ten hold roughly 3.7%. This clonotype turned up a few times. The antigen remains unidentified.

The V and J genes are TRBV10-3 and TRBJ2-7; 7 bases fit TRBD2. The receptor was derived from a man aged 65-85 years in good health. Source material: blood. The CDR3 is CAISELGGFRRVYEQYF. In nucleotides, the CDR3 is TGTGCCATCAGTGAATTGGGAGGGTTTCGAAGGGTCTACGAGCAGTACTTC.